A few counts support the clone carrying this T cell receptor beta chain. The antigen is not known. Each sample received Survey-level depth of up to 500,000 reads. The assay was immunoSEQ multiplex PCR, and TCRdb's table has in-frame clones only and misses some. The table shows approximately 60,000 clones, with roughly 90% occurring only once. These data come from a study of pediatric ulcerative colitis. Overall study results and limits: A couple of rectal clonotypes were found only in ulcerative colitis patients, all of them. Compared with controls, ulcerative colitis showed greater blood-rectum clone sharing. Clonal expansions reduced rectal repertoire diversity in acute severe colitis.

Looked up from germline, CDR1 is GTSNPN and CDR2 is SVGIG (reference sequence). This CDR3 comprises 14 residues. The source is a boy aged 5-17 years with severe ulcerative colitis. This rearrangement joins TRBV30 to TRBJ1-3; D possibly corresponds to TRBD1 (5 bases). The sample consisted of blood. The CDR3: CACGVDSSGNTIYF. CDR3 bases: TGTGCTTGCGGCGTCGACAGCTCTGGAAACACCATATATTTT.